The entry below gives a single T cell receptor beta chain sequence along with its context. This entry belongs to a study of chemoradiotherapy in HPV16-positive cancers. TCRdb's copy holds only in-frame clones and misses some; the assay was immunoSEQ multiplex PCR. The profile shows several thousand clones, approximately 80% of them singletons. The germline gives CDR1 LGHNA, CDR2 YNFKEQ. Trimming pared 0 bases from V and 6 bases from J, leaving 7 bases between. This CDR3 contains 13 residues. This sample was gathered from a patient who underwent chemoradiotherapy. This TCR came from a human donor with HPV-associated anogenital cancer. V gene TRBV4-2 combines with J gene TRBJ2-3; possible D gene TRBD1, 6 bases. This chain's CDR3 is CASSQERGDTQYF. CDR3 sequence (DNA): TGTGCCAGCAGCCAAGAGAGGGGGGATACGCAGTATTTT.